This entry concerns a single T cell receptor beta chain. The antigen remains unidentified. This entry comes from a study of T cell responses to AZD1222 COVID-19 vaccine. Repertoires were generated with immunoSEQ multiplex PCR, while TCRdb's copy carries only in-frame clones and drops some. This table has some 190,000 clones, about nine tenths appearing once. The V end was cut by 4 bases, the J end by 2 bases, with 19 bases between. This CDR3 has 17 residues. CDR1 and CDR2 (germline): LGHDT, YNNKEL (reference sequence). The study, taken as a whole, reports: Unmutated variant regions are reportedly the target of nearly half of TCRs that are spike-specific.

The chain combines TRBV3-1 (or the pseudogene TRBV3-2) with TRBJ2-3, with D possibly TRBD2 on 7 matching bases. This TCR was recovered from an adult who received the AZD1222 COVID-19 vaccine. Sequences were derived from peripheral blood, sampled 28 days after the second AZD1222 dose. The CDR3 is CASSPLGGTTSTDTQYF. Written as DNA, the CDR3 is TGTGCCAGCAGCCCCCTGGGGGGGACAACCTCCACAGATACGCAGTATTTT.